The rows below give T cell receptor beta chains drawn from one sample of a study of cytomegalovirus exposure and HLA in healthy donors. The protocol was immunoSEQ multiplex PCR, while the TCRdb copy is restricted to in-frame clones and leaves out a portion. The sample yields around 280,000 clones, roughly 89% seen once. Sample: PBMCs. The receptors come from a woman aged 18-30 years in good health and CMV-seronegative. Both conserved end residues are part of each CDR3. Fields, in order: CDR3 DNA, CDR3 protein, J gene, clone size, V gene, D gene. D genes are given only for firm matches. A clone size is listed for some rows: how often the clone was seen (once, few, many), or a class if it is expanded.

CDR3 DNA: TGCGCCAGCAGCTTGGGGGACCCGGGGGGAAAGGGCAATGAGCAGTTCTTC; CDR3 protein: CASSLGDPGGKGNEQFF; J gene: TRBJ2-1; clone size: -; V gene: TRBV5-1; D gene: TRBD2
CDR3 DNA: TGTGCCAGCAGTGAAAGGGGACAGGGCTCAGAGACCCAGTACTTC; CDR3 protein: CASSERGQGSETQYF; J gene: TRBJ2-5; clone size: -; V gene: TRBV2; D gene: TRBD1
CDR3 DNA: TGCAGTGTTCCCCTCTACGAGCAGTACTTC; CDR3 protein: CSVPLYEQYF; J gene: TRBJ2-7; clone size: -; V gene: TRBV20-1; D gene: -
CDR3 DNA: TGTGCCAGCAGCTTAGCCAACTCCTACGAGCAGTACTTC; CDR3 protein: CASSLANSYEQYF; J gene: TRBJ2-7; clone size: -; V gene: TRBV11-2; D gene: -
CDR3 DNA: TGTGCCAGCAGCTTACAGGGAGGAGCGGGGGGAGGCGAGCAGTTCTTC; CDR3 protein: CASSLQGGAGGGEQFF; J gene: TRBJ2-1; clone size: -; V gene: TRBV7-3; D gene: TRBD2
CDR3 DNA: TGTGCCAGCAGTCTTACTAGCGGGGGGGCGGATGAGCAGTTCTTC; CDR3 protein: CASSLTSGGADEQFF; J gene: TRBJ2-1; clone size: -; V gene: TRBV5-6; D gene: TRBD2
CDR3 DNA: TGTGCCAGCAGCTTGGGGGACCGACAGGGCACCTCGAATTCACCCCTCCACTTT; CDR3 protein: CASSLGDRQGTSNSPLHF; J gene: TRBJ1-6; clone size: -; V gene: TRBV11-2; D gene: TRBD1
CDR3 DNA: TGTGCCAGCAGCCCGGCGGGGTGGGGATCCTACAATGAGCAGTTCTTC; CDR3 protein: CASSPAGWGSYNEQFF; J gene: TRBJ2-1; clone size: -; V gene: TRBV14; D gene: -
CDR3 DNA: TGTTCCAGCAGCTCAGGTCCGGACGAGCAGTACTTC; CDR3 protein: CSSSSGPDEQYF; J gene: TRBJ2-7; clone size: -; V gene: TRBV7-9; D gene: -
CDR3 DNA: TGTGCCGGCAACTTAACCCCGCAAGAGACCCAGTACTTC; CDR3 protein: CAGNLTPQETQYF; J gene: TRBJ2-5; clone size: -; V gene: TRBV9; D gene: -
CDR3 DNA: TGCAGCTCACTAGAGGAGGGGGAGGGTCGTGGCTACACCTTC; CDR3 protein: CSSLEEGEGRGYTF; J gene: TRBJ1-2; clone size: -; V gene: TRBV29-1; D gene: -
CDR3 DNA: TGTGCCAGCAGCCAAACATCACCTTACTCCTACGAGCAGTACTTC; CDR3 protein: CASSQTSPYSYEQYF; J gene: TRBJ2-7; clone size: once; V gene: TRBV2; D gene: -
CDR3 DNA: TGTGCCAGCAGCTTTGAGGGGGGGCCCTACACTGAAGCTTTCTTT; CDR3 protein: CASSFEGGPYTEAFF; J gene: TRBJ1-1; clone size: -; V gene: TRBV5-6; D gene: -
CDR3 DNA: TGTGCCAGCAGTTACTCGGGCAGGGGGTATTCACCCCTCCACTTT; CDR3 protein: CASSYSGRGYSPLHF; J gene: TRBJ1-6; clone size: few; V gene: TRBV6-5; D gene: TRBD1
CDR3 DNA: TGTGCCAGCGGCTGGGACAGGGGAGTCGAGCAGTACTTC; CDR3 protein: CASGWDRGVEQYF; J gene: TRBJ2-7; clone size: -; V gene: TRBV6-6; D gene: TRBD1
CDR3 DNA: TGTGCCAGCAGTTTATCGGGGGACAGGGCTAACTATGGCTACACCTTC; CDR3 protein: CASSLSGDRANYGYTF; J gene: TRBJ1-2; clone size: -; V gene: TRBV27; D gene: TRBD1
CDR3 DNA: TGTGCCAGCAGCTTAGGGCATAGCTCTGGGGCCAACGTCCTGACTTTC; CDR3 protein: CASSLGHSSGANVLTF; J gene: TRBJ2-6; clone size: -; V gene: TRBV7-3; D gene: -
CDR3 DNA: TGTGCCAGCATTTTCGGCACTGAAGCTTTCTTT; CDR3 protein: CASIFGTEAFF; J gene: TRBJ1-1; clone size: -; V gene: TRBV27; D gene: -
CDR3 DNA: TGCGCCAGCAGTGAATCCGGGGGGGCCGGACGTGAGACCCAGTACTTC; CDR3 protein: CASSESGGAGRETQYF; J gene: TRBJ2-5; clone size: -; V gene: TRBV10-1; D gene: TRBD2
CDR3 DNA: TGTGCCAGCAGCTTAGTTCTATCAGGGTTTCTTGGCTACACCTTC; CDR3 protein: CASSLVLSGFLGYTF; J gene: TRBJ1-2; clone size: -; V gene: TRBV7-9; D gene: -
CDR3 DNA: TGTGCCAGCAGCGAGTTCGGGGGGAGTCAGCCCCAGCATTTT; CDR3 protein: CASSEFGGSQPQHF; J gene: TRBJ1-5; clone size: -; V gene: TRBV9; D gene: -
CDR3 DNA: TGTGCCAGCAGCTACATAGCGGGGAACTACAATGAGCAGTTCTTC; CDR3 protein: CASSYIAGNYNEQFF; J gene: TRBJ2-1; clone size: few; V gene: TRBV11-2; D gene: TRBD2
CDR3 DNA: TGCAGCGCCAAACTAGGGATGGACAGTTCCTACGAGCAGTACTTC; CDR3 protein: CSAKLGMDSSYEQYF; J gene: TRBJ2-7; clone size: -; V gene: TRBV29-1; D gene: -
CDR3 DNA: TGCGCCAGCAGTCAACCTCCGGGACAGGGACCCTACGAGCAGTACTTC; CDR3 protein: CASSQPPGQGPYEQYF; J gene: TRBJ2-7; clone size: few; V gene: TRBV10-1; D gene: TRBD1
CDR3 DNA: TGTGCCAGCCAAAAATTAACGGGACTAGCGAATACCTACGAGCAGTACTTC; CDR3 protein: CASQKLTGLANTYEQYF; J gene: TRBJ2-7; clone size: -; V gene: TRBV27; D gene: TRBD2
CDR3 DNA: TGTGCCAGCTCACCCGGGACAGGGATCAACTATGGCTACACCTTC; CDR3 protein: CASSPGTGINYGYTF; J gene: TRBJ1-2; clone size: -; V gene: TRBV18; D gene: TRBD1
CDR3 DNA: TGTGCCAGCAGCTTAGGGACAGGACCCTACGAGCAGTACTTC; CDR3 protein: CASSLGTGPYEQYF; J gene: TRBJ2-7; clone size: -; V gene: TRBV11-2; D gene: TRBD1
CDR3 DNA: TGCAGCGTTGAAGATTGGAGCGGTACGCAGTATTTT; CDR3 protein: CSVEDWSGTQYF; J gene: TRBJ2-3; clone size: -; V gene: TRBV29-1; D gene: -
CDR3 DNA: TGTGCCAGCAGCTTGGGTTACAGGCGGGAGAGTGAAGCTTTCTTT; CDR3 protein: CASSLGYRRESEAFF; J gene: TRBJ1-1; clone size: -; V gene: TRBV5-8; D gene: -
CDR3 DNA: TGTGCCAGCAGCTTAAGCGGGACCGAGCGGACCACAGATACGCAGTATTTT; CDR3 protein: CASSLSGTERTTDTQYF; J gene: TRBJ2-3; clone size: -; V gene: TRBV11-2; D gene: TRBD2
CDR3 DNA: TGTGCCAGCAAGACCACTAGCGGGGGGGCCCCGTGGGATTTTTACGAGCAGTACTTC; CDR3 protein: CASKTTSGGAPWDFYEQYF; J gene: TRBJ2-7; clone size: -; V gene: TRBV27; D gene: TRBD2
CDR3 DNA: TGTGCCACAACCCGGGGGGGGCCCTCGGACTATGGCTACACCTTC; CDR3 protein: CATTRGGPSDYGYTF; J gene: TRBJ1-2; clone size: -; V gene: TRBV19; D gene: -
CDR3 DNA: TGCGCCAGCAGCTCGGGCCTGGATGGCGGGGCCACAGATACGCAGTATTTT; CDR3 protein: CASSSGLDGGATDTQYF; J gene: TRBJ2-3; clone size: once; V gene: TRBV5-1; D gene: -
CDR3 DNA: TGTGCCAGCAGAGAGACTAGGGACAGAGATTACAATGAGCAGTTCTTC; CDR3 protein: CASRETRDRDYNEQFF; J gene: TRBJ2-1; clone size: once; V gene: TRBV11-2; D gene: -
CDR3 DNA: TGTGCCAGTAGGCCTAGCGGGGGGGCCTTCACCGGGGAGCTGTTTTTT; CDR3 protein: CASRPSGGAFTGELFF; J gene: TRBJ2-2; clone size: -; V gene: TRBV19; D gene: TRBD2
CDR3 DNA: TGTGCCAGCAGCCCCCAATCCACAGATACGCAGTATTTT; CDR3 protein: CASSPQSTDTQYF; J gene: TRBJ2-3; clone size: -; V gene: TRBV13; D gene: -
CDR3 DNA: TGCGCCAGCAGCCCGATATTCCGGAAGGGCGGGAATGAGCAGTTCTTC; CDR3 protein: CASSPIFRKGGNEQFF; J gene: TRBJ2-1; clone size: -; V gene: TRBV5-1; D gene: -
CDR3 DNA: TGCAGCGTTGTGCGAACTTTGAACACTGAAGCTTTCTTT; CDR3 protein: CSVVRTLNTEAFF; J gene: TRBJ1-1; clone size: -; V gene: TRBV29-1; D gene: -
CDR3 DNA: TGCAGCGTTGTGCCTCGACAGGGACCCTACGAGCAGTACTTC; CDR3 protein: CSVVPRQGPYEQYF; J gene: TRBJ2-7; clone size: -; V gene: TRBV29-1; D gene: TRBD1
CDR3 DNA: TGTGCCAGCAGTTTATTCGCAGGGTTCGACTCTGGGGCCAACGTCCTGACTTTC; CDR3 protein: CASSLFAGFDSGANVLTF; J gene: TRBJ2-6; clone size: -; V gene: TRBV27; D gene: -
CDR3 DNA: TGTGCCAGCAGCTTAGCCGGGTCAGGAAACACCATATATTTT; CDR3 protein: CASSLAGSGNTIYF; J gene: TRBJ1-3; clone size: -; V gene: TRBV11-2; D gene: -
CDR3 DNA: TGCGCCAGCAGCAAAGGGACAGGGGACTCACCCCTCCACTTT; CDR3 protein: CASSKGTGDSPLHF; J gene: TRBJ1-6; clone size: -; V gene: TRBV5-1; D gene: TRBD1
CDR3 DNA: TGTGCCAGCAGCTTAGGGGGGGATTACAATGAGCAGTTCTTC; CDR3 protein: CASSLGGDYNEQFF; J gene: TRBJ2-1; clone size: -; V gene: TRBV7-6; D gene: -
CDR3 DNA: TGTGCCAGTACGAAGAGGCAGACCTCCTACGAGCAGTACTTC; CDR3 protein: CASTKRQTSYEQYF; J gene: TRBJ2-7; clone size: few; V gene: TRBV27; D gene: -
CDR3 DNA: TGTGCCAGCAGCTTAGATTCGGGACAATTTTTCTCCTACGAGCAGTACTTC; CDR3 protein: CASSLDSGQFFSYEQYF; J gene: TRBJ2-7; clone size: -; V gene: TRBV11-2; D gene: -